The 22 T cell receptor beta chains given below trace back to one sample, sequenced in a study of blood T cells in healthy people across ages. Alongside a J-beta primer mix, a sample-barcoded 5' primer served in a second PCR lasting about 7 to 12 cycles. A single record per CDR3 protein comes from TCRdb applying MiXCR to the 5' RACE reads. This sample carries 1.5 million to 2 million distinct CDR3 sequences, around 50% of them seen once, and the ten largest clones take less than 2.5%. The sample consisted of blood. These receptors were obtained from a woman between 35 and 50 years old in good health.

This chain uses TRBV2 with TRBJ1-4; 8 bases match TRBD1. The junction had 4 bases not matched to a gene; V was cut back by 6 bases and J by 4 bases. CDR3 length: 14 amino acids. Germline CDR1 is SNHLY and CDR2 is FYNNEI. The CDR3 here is CASRWDRNNEKLFF. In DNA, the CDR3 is TGTGCCAGCAGATGGGACAGGAATAATGAAAAACTGTTTTTT.

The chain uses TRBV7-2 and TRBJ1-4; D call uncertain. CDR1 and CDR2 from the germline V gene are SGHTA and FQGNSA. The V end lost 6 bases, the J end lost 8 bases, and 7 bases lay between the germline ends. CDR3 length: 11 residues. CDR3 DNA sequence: TGTGCCAGCAGTCCGGCCGAAAAACTGTTTTTT. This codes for CASSPAEKLFF. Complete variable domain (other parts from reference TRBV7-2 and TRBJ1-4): GAGVSQSPSNKVTEKGKDVELRCDPISGHTALYWYRQSLGQGLEFLIYFQGNSAPDKSGLPSDRFSAERTGGSVSTLTIQRTQQEDSAVYLCASSPAEKLFFGSGTQLSVL.

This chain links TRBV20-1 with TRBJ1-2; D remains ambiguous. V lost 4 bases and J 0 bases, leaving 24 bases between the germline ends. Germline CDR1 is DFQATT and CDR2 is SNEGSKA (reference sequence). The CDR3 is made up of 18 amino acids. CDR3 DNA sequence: TGCAGTGCTACCCCACCCCCATTCGAGAGATTAACTAACTATGGCTACACCTTC. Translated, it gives CSATPPPFERLTNYGYTF.

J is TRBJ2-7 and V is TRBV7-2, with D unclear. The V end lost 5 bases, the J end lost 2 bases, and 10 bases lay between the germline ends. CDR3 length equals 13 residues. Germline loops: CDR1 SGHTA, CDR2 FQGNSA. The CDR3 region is CASSPQPTYEQYF. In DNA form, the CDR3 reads TGTGCCAGCAGCCCTCAACCTACCTACGAGCAGTACTTC.

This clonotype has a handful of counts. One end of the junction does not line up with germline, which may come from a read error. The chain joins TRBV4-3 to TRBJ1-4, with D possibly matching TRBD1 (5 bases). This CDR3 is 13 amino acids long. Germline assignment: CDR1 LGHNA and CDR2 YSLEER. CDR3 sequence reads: CASSQGANEKLFF. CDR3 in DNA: TGTGCCAGCAGCCAGGGCGCTAATGAAAAACTGTTTTTT.

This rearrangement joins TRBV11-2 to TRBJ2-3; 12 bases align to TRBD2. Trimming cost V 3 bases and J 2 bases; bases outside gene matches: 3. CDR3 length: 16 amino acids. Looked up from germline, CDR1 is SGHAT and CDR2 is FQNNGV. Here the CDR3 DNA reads TGTGCCAGCAGCTTTCGACTAGCGGGAGTCACAGATACGCAGTATTTT. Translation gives CASSFRLAGVTDTQYF.

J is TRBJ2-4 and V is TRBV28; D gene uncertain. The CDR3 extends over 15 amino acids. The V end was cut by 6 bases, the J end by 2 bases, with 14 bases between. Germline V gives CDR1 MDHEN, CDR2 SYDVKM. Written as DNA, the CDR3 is TGTGCCAGCAGCCAGGACGGCTTCTCCAAAAACATTCAGTACTTC. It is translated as CASSQDGFSKNIQYF. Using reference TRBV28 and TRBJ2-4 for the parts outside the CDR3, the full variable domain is DVKVTQSSRYLVKRTGEKVFLECVQDMDHENMFWYRQDPGLGLRLIYFSYDVKMKEKGDIPEGYSVSREKKERFSLILESASTNQTSMYLCASSQDGFSKNIQYFGAGTRLSVL.

For the CDR3, the DNA is TGCAGTGCTAGGTCCCCACGGAATAGTCTCGTTGAGCAGTTCTTC. Translation gives CSARSPRNSLVEQFF. This rearrangement joins TRBV20-1 to TRBJ2-1; D is unresolved. V lost 3 bases to trimming and J lost 9 bases, with 21 bases between them. The CDR3 consists of 15 residues. Germline-derived CDR1 and CDR2 are DFQATT and SNEGSKA (reference sequence).

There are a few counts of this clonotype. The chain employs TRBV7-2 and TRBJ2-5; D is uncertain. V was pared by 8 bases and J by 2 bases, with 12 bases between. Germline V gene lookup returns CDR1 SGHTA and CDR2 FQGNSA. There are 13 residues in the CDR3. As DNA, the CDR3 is TGTGCCAGCGGTAGGCAGGTACAAGAGACCCAGTACTTC. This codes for CASGRQVQETQYF.

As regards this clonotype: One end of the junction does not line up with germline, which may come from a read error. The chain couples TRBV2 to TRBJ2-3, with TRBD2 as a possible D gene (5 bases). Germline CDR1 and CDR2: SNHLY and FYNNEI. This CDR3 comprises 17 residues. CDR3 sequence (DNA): TGTGACAGCACCCTCCTCAGGACTGACTCTAGCACAGATACGCAGTATTTT. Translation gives CDSTLLRTDSSTDTQYF.

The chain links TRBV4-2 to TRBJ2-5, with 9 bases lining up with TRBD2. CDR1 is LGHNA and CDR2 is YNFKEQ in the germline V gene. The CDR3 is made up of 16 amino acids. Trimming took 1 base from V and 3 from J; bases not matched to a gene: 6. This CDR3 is CASSQAAGGRKETQYF. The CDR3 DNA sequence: TGTGCCAGCAGCCAAGCGGCGGGGGGGCGTAAAGAGACCCAGTACTTC.

The CDR3 DNA reads as TGTGCCAGCAGTTTACTGGGGGCAGGGGAGACCCAGTACTTC. Amino acid sequence: CASSLLGAGETQYF. The V and J genes are TRBV12-3 or TRBV12-4 and TRBJ2-5; tentatively, D is TRBD1 (6 bases). The V end was cut by 2 bases, the J end by 5 bases, with 12 bases between. CDR3 length equals 14 residues.

The CDR3 nucleotides read TGTGCCAGCAGTACCTCAGCGGGGGAGATATACAATGAGCAGTTCTTC. Residues: CASSTSAGEIYNEQFF. This rearrangement joins TRBV27 to TRBJ2-1; 8 nucleotides align to TRBD2. Germline CDR1 MNHEY, CDR2 SMNVEV (reference sequence). The CDR3 is made up of 16 amino acids. The V segment lost 5 bases and the J segment 4 bases; nucleotides outside the gene matches: 10.

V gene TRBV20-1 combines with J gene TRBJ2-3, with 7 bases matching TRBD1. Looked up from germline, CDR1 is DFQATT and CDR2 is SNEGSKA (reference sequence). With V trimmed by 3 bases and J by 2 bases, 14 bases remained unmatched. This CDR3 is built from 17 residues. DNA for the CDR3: TGCAGTGCTAGGGGATTCACAGGGGCAATCTCCACAGATACGCAGTATTTT. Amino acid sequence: CSARGFTGAISTDTQYF.

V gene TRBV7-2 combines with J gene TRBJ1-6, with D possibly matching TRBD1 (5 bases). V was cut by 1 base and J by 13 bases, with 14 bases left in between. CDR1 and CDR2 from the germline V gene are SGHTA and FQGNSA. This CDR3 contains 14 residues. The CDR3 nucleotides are TGTGCCAGCAGCTTAGGGCAGGGAGTCTTGCCCCTCCACTTT. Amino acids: CASSLGQGVLPLHF.

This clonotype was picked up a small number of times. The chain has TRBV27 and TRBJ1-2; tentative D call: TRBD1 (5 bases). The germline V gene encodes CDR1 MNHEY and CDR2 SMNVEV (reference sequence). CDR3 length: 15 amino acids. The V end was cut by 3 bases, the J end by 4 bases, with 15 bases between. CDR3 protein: CASSFLPGGLYGYTF. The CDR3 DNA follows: TGTGCCAGCAGTTTTCTCCCTGGGGGTCTCTATGGCTACACCTTC.

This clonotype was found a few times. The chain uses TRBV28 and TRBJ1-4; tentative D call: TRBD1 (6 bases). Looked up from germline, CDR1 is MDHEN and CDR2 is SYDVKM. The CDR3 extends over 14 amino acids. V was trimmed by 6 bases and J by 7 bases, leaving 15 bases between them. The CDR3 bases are TGTGCCAGCAGCACAGGGCCCGGGGGTGAAAAACTGTTTTTT. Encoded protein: CASSTGPGGEKLFF. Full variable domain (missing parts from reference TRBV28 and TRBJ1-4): DVKVTQSSRYLVKRTGEKVFLECVQDMDHENMFWYRQDPGLGLRLIYFSYDVKMKEKGDIPEGYSVSREKKERFSLILESASTNQTSMYLCASSTGPGGEKLFFGSGTQLSVL.

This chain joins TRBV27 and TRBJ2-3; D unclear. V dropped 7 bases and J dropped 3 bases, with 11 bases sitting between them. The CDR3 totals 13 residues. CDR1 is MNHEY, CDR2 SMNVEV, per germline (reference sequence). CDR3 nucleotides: TGTGCCAGCATGGATTGGGGTACAGATACGCAGTATTTT. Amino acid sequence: CASMDWGTDTQYF.

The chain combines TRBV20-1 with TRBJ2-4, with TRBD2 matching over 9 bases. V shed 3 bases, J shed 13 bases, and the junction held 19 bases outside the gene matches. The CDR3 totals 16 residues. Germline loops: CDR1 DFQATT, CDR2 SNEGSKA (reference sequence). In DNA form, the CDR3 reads TGCAGTGCTAGGTCCCCGAGGGGACTAGCAAACAATGAGCAGTACTTC. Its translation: CSARSPRGLANNEQYF.

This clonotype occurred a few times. CDR3 in DNA: TGTGCCAGCAGTTCTATCCAGCCACAGGGGGCTGGGGAGACCCAGTACTTC. Its translation is CASSSIQPQGAGETQYF. The V and J genes are TRBV27 and TRBJ2-5, with 9 bases that match TRBD1. Trimming removed 4 bases from V and 5 bases from J; junction bases left unmatched: 14. The CDR3 runs to 17 residues. Germline V gene sequence: CDR1 MNHEY, CDR2 SMNVEV (reference sequence).

CDR3 region: CSAWAGWTEAFF. The DNA for the CDR3 is TGCAGTGCTTGGGCAGGGTGGACTGAAGCTTTCTTT. The chain links TRBV20-1 to TRBJ1-1, with D possibly TRBD1 on 5 matching bases. The CDR3 totals 12 residues. Germline CDR1 and CDR2: DFQATT and SNEGSKA (reference sequence). Trimming took off 5 bases at V and 5 bases at J, with 12 bases between the two ends.

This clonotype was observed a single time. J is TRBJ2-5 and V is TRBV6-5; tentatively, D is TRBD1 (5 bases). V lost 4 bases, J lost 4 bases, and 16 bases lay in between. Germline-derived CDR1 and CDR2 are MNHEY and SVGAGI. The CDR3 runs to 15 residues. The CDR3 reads CASSSIQAYGETQYF. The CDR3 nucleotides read TGTGCCAGCAGTTCCATACAGGCATATGGAGAGACCCAGTACTTC.